This T cell receptor (beta chain) appears in the sequencing data of a study of T cells expressing NK-cell markers. Study-level background: Source material for TCR beta repertoires consisted of sorted CD3+CD56+NKG2C+, CD3+CD56+NKG2C- and CD3+CD56-NKG2C+ T cells. Notes on the study in general: What remained unclear was the HCMV specificity of expanded NKG2C+ T cell clones. In a handful of donors, dominant clonotypes made up about 28.3-65% of CD3+CD56-NKG2C+ cells.

The authors generated TCR beta cDNA through 5'RACE template switching with UMIs. TCRdb reworked the 5' RACE reads into one entry per CDR3 protein, no DNA. The ten most abundant clones cover about 18% of a sample with 150,000 to 200,000 distinct CDR3 sequences. On this clonotype itself: Its antigen is unidentified.

Germline CDR1 is SGHRS and CDR2 is YFSETQ. This CDR3 is built from 15 residues. The receptor was isolated from a woman aged 18 to 75 in good health. The chain uses TRBV5-1 and TRBJ1-6. Sequenced: blood T cells: a sorted CD56 or NKG2C T cell subset, CD4+ or CD8+ T cells, or bulk PBMC T cells (not recorded which). The CDR3 protein is CASSLASSYNSPLHF.